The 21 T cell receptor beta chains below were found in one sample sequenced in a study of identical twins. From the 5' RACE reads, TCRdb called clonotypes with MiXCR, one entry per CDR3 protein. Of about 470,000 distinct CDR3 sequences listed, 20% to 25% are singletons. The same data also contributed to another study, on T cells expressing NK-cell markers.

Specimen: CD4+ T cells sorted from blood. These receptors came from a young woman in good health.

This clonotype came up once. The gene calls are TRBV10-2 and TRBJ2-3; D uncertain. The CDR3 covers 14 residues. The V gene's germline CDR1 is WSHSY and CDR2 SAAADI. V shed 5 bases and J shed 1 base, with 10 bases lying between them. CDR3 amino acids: CASSPLTGTDTQYF. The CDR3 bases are TGCGCCAGCAGTCCTCTGACTGGCACAGATACGCAGTATTTT.

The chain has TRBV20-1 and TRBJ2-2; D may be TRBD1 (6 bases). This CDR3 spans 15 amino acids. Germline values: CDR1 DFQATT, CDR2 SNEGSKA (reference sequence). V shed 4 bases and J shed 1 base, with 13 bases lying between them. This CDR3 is CSATPGDMNTGELFF. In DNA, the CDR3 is TGCAGTGCTACTCCAGGGGATATGAACACCGGGGAGCTGTTTTTT.

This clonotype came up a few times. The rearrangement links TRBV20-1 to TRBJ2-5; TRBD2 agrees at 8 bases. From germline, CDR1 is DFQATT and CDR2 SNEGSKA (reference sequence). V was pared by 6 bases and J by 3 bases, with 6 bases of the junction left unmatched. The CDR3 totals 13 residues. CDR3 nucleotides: TGCAGTGCCCCGAGCGGGGGAGAAGAGACCCAGTACTTC. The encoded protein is CSAPSGGEETQYF.

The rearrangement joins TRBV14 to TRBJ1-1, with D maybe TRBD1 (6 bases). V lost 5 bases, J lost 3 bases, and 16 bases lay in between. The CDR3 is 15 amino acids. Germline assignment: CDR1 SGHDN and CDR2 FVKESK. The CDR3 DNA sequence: TGTGCCAGCAGCTCACAGGTTTCAGGGGACACTGAAGCTTTCTTT. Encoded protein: CASSSQVSGDTEAFF.

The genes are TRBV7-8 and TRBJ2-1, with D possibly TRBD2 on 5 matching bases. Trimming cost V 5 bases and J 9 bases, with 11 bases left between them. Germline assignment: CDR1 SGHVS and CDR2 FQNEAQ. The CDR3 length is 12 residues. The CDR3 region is CASSETRGEQFF. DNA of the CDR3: TGTGCCAGCAGCGAAACTAGAGGTGAGCAGTTCTTC. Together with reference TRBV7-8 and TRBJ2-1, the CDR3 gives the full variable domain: GAGVSQSPRYKVAKRGQDVALRCDPISGHVSLFWYQQALGQGPEFLTYFQNEAQLDKSGLPSDRFFAERPEGSVSTLKIQRTQQEDSAVYLCASSETRGEQFFGPGTRLTVL.

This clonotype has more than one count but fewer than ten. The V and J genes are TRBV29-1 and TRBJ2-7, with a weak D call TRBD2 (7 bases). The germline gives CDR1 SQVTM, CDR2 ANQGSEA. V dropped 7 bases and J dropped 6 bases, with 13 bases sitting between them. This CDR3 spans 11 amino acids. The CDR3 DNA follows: TGCAGCGCGGCGGGGGCAGCCGAGCAGTACTTC. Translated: CSAAGAAEQYF.

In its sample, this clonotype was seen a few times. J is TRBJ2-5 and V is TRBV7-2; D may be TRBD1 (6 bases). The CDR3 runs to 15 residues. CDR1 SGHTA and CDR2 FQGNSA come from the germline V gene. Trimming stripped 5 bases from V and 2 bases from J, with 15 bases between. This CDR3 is CASSRPDRSQETQYF. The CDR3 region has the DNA TGTGCCAGCAGCCGCCCGGACAGAAGTCAAGAGACCCAGTACTTC.

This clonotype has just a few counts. The chain's CDR3 is CASSFGPLGFTEAFF. DNA of the CDR3: TGTGCCAGCAGTTTTGGACCCCTAGGATTCACTGAAGCTTTCTTT. V and J are TRBV12-3 or TRBV12-4 and TRBJ1-1; D unresolved. The CDR3 contains 15 residues. V gave up 3 bases and J gave up 4 bases, with 15 bases separating them.

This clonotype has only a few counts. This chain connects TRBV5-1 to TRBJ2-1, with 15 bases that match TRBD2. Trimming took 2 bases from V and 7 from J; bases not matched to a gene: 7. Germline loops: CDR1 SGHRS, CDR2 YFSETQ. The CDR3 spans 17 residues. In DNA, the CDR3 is TGCGCCAGCAGCTTACCCGGGACTAGCGGGGGGAGAAATGAGCAGTTCTTC. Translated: CASSLPGTSGGRNEQFF.

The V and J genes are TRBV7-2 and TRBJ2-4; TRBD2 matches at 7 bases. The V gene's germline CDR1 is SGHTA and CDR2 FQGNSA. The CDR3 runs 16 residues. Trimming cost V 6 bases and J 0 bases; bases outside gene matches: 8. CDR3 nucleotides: TGTGCCAGCAGTCCACCGGGGGGATTAGCCAAAAACATTCAGTACTTC. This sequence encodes CASSPPGGLAKNIQYF.

CDR3 sequence: CASSLGGWTGGPSYEQYF. The CDR3 coding sequence is TGTGCCAGCAGCTTAGGGGGCTGGACAGGGGGCCCTTCCTACGAGCAGTACTTC. The V gene is TRBV7-8, the J gene TRBJ2-7; TRBD1 matches 11 bases. The trim removed 1 base at V and 1 base at J, leaving 9 bases unmatched. CDR3 length: 18 amino acids. The V gene's germline CDR1 is SGHVS and CDR2 FQNEAQ. The variable domain in full, completed from reference TRBV7-8 and TRBJ2-7, reads GAGVSQSPRYKVAKRGQDVALRCDPISGHVSLFWYQQALGQGPEFLTYFQNEAQLDKSGLPSDRFFAERPEGSVSTLKIQRTQQEDSAVYLCASSLGGWTGGPSYEQYFGPGTRLTVT.

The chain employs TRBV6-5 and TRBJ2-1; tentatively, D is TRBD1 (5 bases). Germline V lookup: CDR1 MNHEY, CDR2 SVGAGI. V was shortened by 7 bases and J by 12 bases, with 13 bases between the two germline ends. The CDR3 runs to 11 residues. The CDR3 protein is CASKTPQGQFF. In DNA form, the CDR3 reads TGTGCCAGCAAAACGCCCCAGGGGCAGTTCTTC.

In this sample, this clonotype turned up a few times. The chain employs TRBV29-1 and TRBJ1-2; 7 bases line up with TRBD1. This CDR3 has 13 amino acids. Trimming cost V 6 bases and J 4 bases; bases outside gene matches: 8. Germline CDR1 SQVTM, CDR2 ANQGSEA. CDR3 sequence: CSVAPQGSYGYTF. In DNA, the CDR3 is TGCAGCGTAGCCCCACAGGGGTCCTATGGCTACACCTTC.

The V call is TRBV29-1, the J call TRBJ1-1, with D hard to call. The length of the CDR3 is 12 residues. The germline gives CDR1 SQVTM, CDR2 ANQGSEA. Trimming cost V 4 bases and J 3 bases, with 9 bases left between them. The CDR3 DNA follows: TGCAGCGTTGTGCGGCAGGACACTGAAGCTTTCTTT. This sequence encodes CSVVRQDTEAFF.

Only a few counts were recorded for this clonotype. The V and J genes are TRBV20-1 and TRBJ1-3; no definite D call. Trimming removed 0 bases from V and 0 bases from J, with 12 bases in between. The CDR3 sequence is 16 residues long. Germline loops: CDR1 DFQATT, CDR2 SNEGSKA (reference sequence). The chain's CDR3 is CSARDGPGYSGNTIYF. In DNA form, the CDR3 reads TGCAGTGCTAGAGATGGTCCGGGCTACTCTGGAAACACCATATATTTT.

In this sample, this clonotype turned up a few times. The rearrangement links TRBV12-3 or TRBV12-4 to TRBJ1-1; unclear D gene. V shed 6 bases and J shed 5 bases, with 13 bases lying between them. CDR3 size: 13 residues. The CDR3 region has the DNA TGTGCCAGCAGCCGAGTGGTGGAGACTGAAGCTTTCTTT. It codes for CASSRVVETEAFF.

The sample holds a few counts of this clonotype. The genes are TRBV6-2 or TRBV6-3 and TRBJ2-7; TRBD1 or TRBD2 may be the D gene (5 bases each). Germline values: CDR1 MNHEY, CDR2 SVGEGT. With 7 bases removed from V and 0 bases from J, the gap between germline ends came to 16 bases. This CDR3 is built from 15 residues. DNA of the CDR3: TGTGCCAGCATCTATCAAGCAGGGAGCTCCTACGAGCAGTACTTC. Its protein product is CASIYQAGSSYEQYF.

The CDR3 loop reads CASSLGMSSTDTQYF. In DNA, the CDR3 is TGTGCCAGCAGCTTAGGAATGTCTAGCACAGATACGCAGTATTTT. The rearrangement uses TRBV7-8 and TRBJ2-3; D is uncertain. Germline-derived CDR1 and CDR2 are SGHVS and FQNEAQ. This CDR3 is 15 amino acids long. The ends were cut back, 1 base at V and 0 bases at J, with 8 bases in the middle.

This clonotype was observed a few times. CDR3 region: CSASGQGAITDTQYF. As DNA, the CDR3 is TGCAGTGCTAGTGGACAGGGGGCGATCACAGATACGCAGTATTTT. The rearrangement uses TRBV20-1 and TRBJ2-3; TRBD1 matches at 11 bases. V lost 3 bases, J lost 2 bases, and 4 bases stayed unmatched. The CDR3 is 15 amino acids. In germline, CDR1 is DFQATT, CDR2 SNEGSKA (reference sequence).

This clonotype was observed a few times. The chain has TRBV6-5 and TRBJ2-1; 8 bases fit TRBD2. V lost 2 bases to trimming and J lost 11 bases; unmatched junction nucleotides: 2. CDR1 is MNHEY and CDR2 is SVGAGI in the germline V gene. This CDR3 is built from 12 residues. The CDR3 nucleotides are TGTGCCAGCAGTTACCGGGAGGGACAGCAGTTCTTC. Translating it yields CASSYREGQQFF.

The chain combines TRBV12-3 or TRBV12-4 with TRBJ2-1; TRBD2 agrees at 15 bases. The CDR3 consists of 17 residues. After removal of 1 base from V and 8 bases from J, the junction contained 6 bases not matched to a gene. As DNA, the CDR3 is TGTGCCAGCAGTTTAGACCGGACTAGCGGGAGGGTGGATGAGCAGTTCTTC. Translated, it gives CASSLDRTSGRVDEQFF.